Reported below is one TCR beta chain. Method: immunoSEQ multiplex PCR; TCRdb's copy keeps in-frame clones and lacks some. The data hold under 200,000 clones, with 86% observed a single time. The data were obtained in a study of blood T cell repertoires in COVID-19. Study information: In each case, the material was cDNA or gDNA derived from T cells, B-cell-depleted T cells, or PBMCs.

CDR3 length: 16 residues. V was clipped by 0 bases and J by 0 bases, with 11 bases between them. Germline V lookup: CDR1 MGHRA, CDR2 YSYEKL. The chain is built from TRBV4-1 and TRBJ1-1; no clear D gene. The sequencing sample was made of peripheral blood. The receptor comes from a woman older than 75 in a cohort sampled during active or convalescent COVID-19. The CDR3: CASSQDPPSMNTEAFF. The CDR3 coding sequence is TGCGCCAGCAGCCAAGATCCCCCAAGCATGAACACTGAAGCTTTCTTT.